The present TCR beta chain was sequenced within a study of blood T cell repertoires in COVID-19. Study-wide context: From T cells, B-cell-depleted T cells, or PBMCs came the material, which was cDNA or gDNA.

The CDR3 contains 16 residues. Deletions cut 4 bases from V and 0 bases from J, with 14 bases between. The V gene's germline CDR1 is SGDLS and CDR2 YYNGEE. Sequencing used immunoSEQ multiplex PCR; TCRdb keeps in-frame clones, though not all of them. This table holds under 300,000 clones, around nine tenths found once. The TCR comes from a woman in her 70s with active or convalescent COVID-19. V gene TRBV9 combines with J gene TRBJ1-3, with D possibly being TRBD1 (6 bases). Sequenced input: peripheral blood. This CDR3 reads CASSPRQANSGNTIYF. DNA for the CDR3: TGTGCCAGCAGCCCAAGACAGGCCAACTCTGGAAACACCATATATTTT.